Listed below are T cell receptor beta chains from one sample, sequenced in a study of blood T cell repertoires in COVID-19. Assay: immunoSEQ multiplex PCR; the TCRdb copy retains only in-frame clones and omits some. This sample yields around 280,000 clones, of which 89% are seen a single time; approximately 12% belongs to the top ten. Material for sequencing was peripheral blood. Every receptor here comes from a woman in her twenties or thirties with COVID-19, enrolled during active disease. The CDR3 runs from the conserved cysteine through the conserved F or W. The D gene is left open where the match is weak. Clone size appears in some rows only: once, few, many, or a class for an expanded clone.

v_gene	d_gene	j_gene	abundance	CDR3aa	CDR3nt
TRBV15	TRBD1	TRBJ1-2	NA	CATSRTGGGGYTF	TGTGCCACCAGCAGGACAGGGGGCGGGGGCTACACCTTC
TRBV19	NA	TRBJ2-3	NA	CASSIPGRRTDTQYF	TGTGCCAGTAGTATCCCCGGGAGACGTACAGATACGCAGTATTTT
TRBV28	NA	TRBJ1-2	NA	CASSITGSYGYTF	TGTGCCAGCAGCATCACAGGTTCCTATGGCTACACCTTC
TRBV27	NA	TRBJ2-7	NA	CASRTYTAYEQYF	TGTGCCAGCAGAACTTATACCGCCTACGAGCAGTACTTC
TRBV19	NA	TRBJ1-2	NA	CASSIVARSGYTF	TGTGCCAGTAGTATAGTGGCAAGAAGTGGCTACACCTTC
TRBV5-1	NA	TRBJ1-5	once	CASSLEGWQGSNQPQHF	TGCGCCAGCAGCTTGGAGGGTTGGCAGGGGAGCAATCAGCCCCAGCATTTT
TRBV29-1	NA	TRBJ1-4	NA	CSACGANEKLFF	TGCAGCGCGTGTGGAGCTAATGAAAAACTGTTTTTT
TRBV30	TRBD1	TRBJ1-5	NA	CAWSITGGYQPQHF	TGTGCCTGGAGCATAACAGGGGGCTATCAGCCCCAGCATTTT
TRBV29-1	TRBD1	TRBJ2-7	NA	CSVEQGAQHGRREQYF	TGCAGCGTTGAACAGGGGGCGCAACATGGTCGCAGGGAGCAGTACTTC
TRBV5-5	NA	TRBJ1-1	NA	CASSFLPNRNTEAFF	TGTGCCAGCAGCTTTCTGCCTAACCGGAACACTGAAGCTTTCTTT
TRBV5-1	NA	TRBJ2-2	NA	CASSDLARRNTGELFF	TGCGCCAGCAGCGACTTAGCGAGAAGAAACACCGGGGAGCTGTTTTTT
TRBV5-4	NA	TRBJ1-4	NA	CASSLGQEKLFF	TGTGCCAGCAGCTTAGGACAGGAAAAACTGTTTTTT
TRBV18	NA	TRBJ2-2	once	CASSPRVQGNTGELFF	TGTGCCAGCTCACCACGTGTACAGGGAAACACCGGGGAGCTGTTTTTT
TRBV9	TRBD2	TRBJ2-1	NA	CASSVPASGGARDEQFF	TGTGCCAGCAGCGTACCTGCTAGCGGGGGGGCGAGGGATGAGCAGTTCTTC
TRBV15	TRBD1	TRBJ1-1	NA	CATSTLDRGNTEAFF	TGTGCCACCAGCACGTTAGACAGGGGGAACACTGAAGCTTTCTTT
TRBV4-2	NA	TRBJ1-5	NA	CASSPGGGGPGQPQHF	TGTGCCAGCAGCCCCGGTGGTGGGGGCCCCGGTCAGCCCCAGCATTTT
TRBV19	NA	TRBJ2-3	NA	CASSIARVADTQYF	TGTGCCAGTAGTATAGCGAGGGTTGCAGATACGCAGTATTTT
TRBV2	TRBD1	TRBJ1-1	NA	CASSSPGTGDTEAFF	TGTGCCAGCAGTAGTCCCGGGACAGGGGACACTGAAGCTTTCTTT
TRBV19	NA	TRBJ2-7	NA	CASKRTGTLSYEQYF	TGTGCCAGTAAAAGAACAGGGACATTATCCTACGAGCAGTACTTC
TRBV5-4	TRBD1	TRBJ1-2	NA	CASSSGDRGRYGYTF	TGTGCCAGCAGCTCGGGGGACAGGGGGCGTTATGGCTACACCTTC
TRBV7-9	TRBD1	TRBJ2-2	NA	CASSIRGRGPGELFF	TGTGCCAGCAGCATAAGGGGGCGCGGCCCCGGGGAGCTGTTTTTT
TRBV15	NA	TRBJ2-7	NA	CATSSPGLSYEQYF	TGTGCCACCAGCAGCCCGGGACTCAGCTACGAGCAGTACTTC
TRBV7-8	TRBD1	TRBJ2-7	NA	CASSLIGTGELFSEQYF	TGTGCCAGCAGCCTGATCGGGACAGGGGAGTTGTTTAGCGAGCAGTACTTC
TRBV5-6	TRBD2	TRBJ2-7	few	CASSQLAGGTYEQYF	TGTGCCAGCAGCCAATTAGCGGGGGGGACGTACGAGCAGTACTTC
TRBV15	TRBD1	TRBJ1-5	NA	CATSHRGDQPQHF	TGTGCCACCAGCCACAGGGGCGATCAGCCCCAGCATTTT
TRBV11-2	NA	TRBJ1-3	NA	CASSLVAGRNTIYF	TGTGCCAGCAGCTTGGTTGCAGGGAGGAACACCATATATTTT
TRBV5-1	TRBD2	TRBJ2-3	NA	CASSWDSGGSTDTQYF	TGCGCCAGCAGCTGGGATAGCGGGGGGTCCACAGATACGCAGTATTTT
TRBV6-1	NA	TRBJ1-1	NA	CASSERVGGLNTEAFF	TGTGCCAGCAGTGAAAGGGTGGGGGGACTGAACACTGAAGCTTTCTTT
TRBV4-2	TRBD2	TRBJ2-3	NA	CASSQDRGSGGFTDTQYF	TGTGCCAGCAGCCAAGATAGGGGTAGCGGGGGTTTCACAGATACGCAGTATTTT
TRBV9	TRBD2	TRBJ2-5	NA	CASSAPGGAKTQYF	TGTGCCAGCAGCGCCCCGGGGGGGGCGAAGACCCAGTACTTC
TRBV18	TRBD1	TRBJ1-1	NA	CASSPEGAGTEAFF	TGTGCCAGCTCACCAGAGGGGGCCGGCACTGAAGCTTTCTTT
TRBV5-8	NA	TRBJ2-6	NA	CASSLVGQPNSGANVLTF	TGTGCCAGCAGCTTGGTAGGACAGCCGAACTCTGGGGCCAACGTCCTGACTTTC
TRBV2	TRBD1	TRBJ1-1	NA	CASSRQGVSEAFF	TGTGCCAGCAGTCGACAGGGGGTCTCTGAAGCTTTCTTT
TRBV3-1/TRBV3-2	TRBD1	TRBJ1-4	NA	CASSPPDRGPTNEKLFF	TGTGCCAGCAGCCCCCCGGACAGGGGGCCAACTAATGAAAAACTGTTTTTT
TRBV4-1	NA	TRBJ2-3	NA	CASSQDRGTTVPDTQYF	TGCGCCAGCAGCCAAGATCGGGGGACCACCGTACCAGATACGCAGTATTTT
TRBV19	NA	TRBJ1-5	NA	CASMAWGVSPNQPQHF	TGTGCCAGTATGGCTTGGGGGGTAAGCCCCAATCAGCCCCAGCATTTT
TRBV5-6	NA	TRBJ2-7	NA	CASSWAGVLPTTEYF	TGTGCCAGCAGCTGGGCAGGGGTCCTACCAACCACGGAGTACTTC
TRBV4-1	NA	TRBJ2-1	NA	CASSQGTRDYEQFF	TGCGCCAGCAGCCAAGGGACTCGCGACTATGAGCAGTTCTTC
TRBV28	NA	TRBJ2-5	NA	CASSLSPPGAAGYRDQETQYF	TGTGCCAGCAGTCTCAGTCCCCCCGGCGCGGCTGGTTACAGGGACCAAGAGACCCAGTACTTC
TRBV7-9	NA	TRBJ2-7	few	CASSSLHRERYEQYF	TGTGCCAGCAGCTCCCTTCACAGGGAAAGATACGAGCAGTACTTC
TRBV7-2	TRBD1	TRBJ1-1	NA	CASRPQGAILNTEAFF	TGTGCCAGCAGGCCCCAGGGGGCCATTTTGAACACTGAAGCTTTCTTT
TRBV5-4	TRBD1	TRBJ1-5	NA	CASSLQGLNQPQHF	TGTGCCAGCAGCCTACAGGGGTTGAATCAGCCCCAGCATTTT
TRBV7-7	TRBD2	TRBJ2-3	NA	CASSWGGSTDTQYF	TGTGCCAGCAGCTGGGGGGGGAGCACAGATACGCAGTATTTT
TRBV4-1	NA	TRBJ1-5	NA	CASSQVASSNQPQHF	TGCGCCAGCAGCCAAGTGGCCTCTAGCAATCAGCCCCAGCATTTT
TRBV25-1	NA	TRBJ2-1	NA	CASTLAGHNEQFF	TGTGCCAGCACTCTGGCGGGACACAATGAGCAGTTCTTC
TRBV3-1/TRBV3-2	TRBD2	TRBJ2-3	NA	CASSQDRLAGTDTQYF	TGTGCCAGCAGCCAAGATAGACTAGCGGGCACAGATACGCAGTATTTT
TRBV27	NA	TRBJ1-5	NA	CASRVSTGNQPQHF	TGTGCCAGCAGAGTCTCGACAGGTAATCAGCCCCAGCATTTT
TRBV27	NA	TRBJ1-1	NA	CASSQAGATEAFF	TGTGCCAGCAGTCAGGCGGGGGCTACTGAAGCTTTCTTT
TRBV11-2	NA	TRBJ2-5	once	CASSLTISAAQQETQYF	TGTGCCAGCAGCTTAACTATTTCGGCGGCACAACAAGAGACCCAGTACTTC
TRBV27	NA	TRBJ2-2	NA	CASSFNSKFPTGELFF	TGTGCCAGCAGTTTTAATTCTAAGTTCCCGACCGGGGAGCTGTTTTTT
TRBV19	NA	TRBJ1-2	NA	CASSQTGWGGYTF	TGTGCCAGTAGCCAAACAGGGTGGGGAGGCTACACCTTC
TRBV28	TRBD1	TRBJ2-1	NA	CASSLPGQTSKFF	TGTGCCAGCAGTTTGCCGGGACAGACGAGCAAATTCTTC
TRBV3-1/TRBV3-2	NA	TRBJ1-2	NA	CASSQVGRGPYGYTF	TGTGCCAGCAGCCAAGTGGGTAGAGGTCCCTATGGCTACACCTTC
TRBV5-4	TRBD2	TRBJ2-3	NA	CASSRRLAGDTDTQYF	TGTGCCAGCAGCAGAAGACTAGCGGGGGACACAGATACGCAGTATTTT
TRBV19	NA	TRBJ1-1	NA	CASNEGGMNTEAFF	TGTGCCAGTAACGAGGGCGGAATGAACACTGAAGCTTTCTTT
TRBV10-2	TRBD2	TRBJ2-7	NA	CASGTSGGGYEQYF	TGCGCCAGCGGGACTAGCGGGGGGGGCTACGAGCAGTACTTC
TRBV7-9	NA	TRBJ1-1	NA	CASSLVAWEAFF	TGTGCCAGCAGCTTAGTGGCCTGGGAAGCTTTCTTT
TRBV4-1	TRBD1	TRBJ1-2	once	CASSPPGVGTGGAIYRYTF	TGCGCCAGCAGCCCGCCTGGGGTGGGGACAGGGGGCGCGATCTATCGCTACACCTTC
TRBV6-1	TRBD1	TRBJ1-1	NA	CASSDPPGTGAPNTEAFF	TGTGCCAGCAGTGACCCTCCGGGGACAGGGGCGCCGAACACTGAAGCTTTCTTT